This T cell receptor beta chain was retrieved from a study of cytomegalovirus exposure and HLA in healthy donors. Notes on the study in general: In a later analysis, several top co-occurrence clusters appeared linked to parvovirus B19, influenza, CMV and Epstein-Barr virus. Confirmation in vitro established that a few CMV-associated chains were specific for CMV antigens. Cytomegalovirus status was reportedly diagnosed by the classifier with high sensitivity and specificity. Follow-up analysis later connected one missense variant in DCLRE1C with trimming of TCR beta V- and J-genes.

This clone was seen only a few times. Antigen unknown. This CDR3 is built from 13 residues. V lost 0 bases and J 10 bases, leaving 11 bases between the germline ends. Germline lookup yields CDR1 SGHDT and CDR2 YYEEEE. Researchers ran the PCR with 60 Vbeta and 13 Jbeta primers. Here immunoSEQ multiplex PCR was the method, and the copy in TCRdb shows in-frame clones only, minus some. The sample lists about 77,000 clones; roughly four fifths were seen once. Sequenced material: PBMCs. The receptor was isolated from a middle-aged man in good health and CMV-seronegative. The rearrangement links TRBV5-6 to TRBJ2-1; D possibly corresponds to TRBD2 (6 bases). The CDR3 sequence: CASSLGPGEEQFF. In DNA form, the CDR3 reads TGTGCCAGCAGCTTGGGACCGGGAGAGGAGCAGTTCTTC.